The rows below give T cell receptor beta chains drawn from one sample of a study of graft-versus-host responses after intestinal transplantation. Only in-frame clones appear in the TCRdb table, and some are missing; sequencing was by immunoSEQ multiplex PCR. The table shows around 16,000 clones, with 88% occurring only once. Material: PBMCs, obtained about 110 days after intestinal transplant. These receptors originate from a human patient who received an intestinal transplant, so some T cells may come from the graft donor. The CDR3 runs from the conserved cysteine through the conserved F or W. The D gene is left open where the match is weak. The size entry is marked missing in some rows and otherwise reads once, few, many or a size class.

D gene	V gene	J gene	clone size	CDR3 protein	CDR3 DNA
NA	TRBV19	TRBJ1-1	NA	CASSIVGENGEAFF	TGTGCCAGTAGTATAGTTGGGGAAAACGGTGAAGCTTTCTTT
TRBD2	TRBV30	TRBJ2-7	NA	CAWIFRTSGSYEQYF	TGTGCCTGGATTTTTCGGACGAGCGGGAGCTACGAGCAGTACTTC
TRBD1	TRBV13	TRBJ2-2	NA	CASSPSSGTGDTGELFF	TGTGCCAGCAGCCCAAGTTCCGGGACAGGGGACACCGGGGAGCTGTTTTTT
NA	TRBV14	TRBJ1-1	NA	CASKRKGYNTEAFF	TGTGCCAGCAAGAGAAAGGGGTACAACACTGAAGCTTTCTTT
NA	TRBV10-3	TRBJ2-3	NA	CAISEWGRPDTQYF	TGTGCCATCAGTGAGTGGGGGAGACCAGATACGCAGTATTTT
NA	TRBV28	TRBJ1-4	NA	CASSLAGANEKLFF	TGTGCCAGCAGTTTGGCCGGAGCTAATGAAAAACTGTTTTTT
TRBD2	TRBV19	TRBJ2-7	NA	CASSTRTSYLDEQYF	TGTGCCAGTAGTACCCGGACTAGTTATTTAGACGAGCAGTACTTC
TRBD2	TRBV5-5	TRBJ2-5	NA	CASSLGLAGVETQYF	TGTGCCAGCAGCTTGGGACTAGCGGGAGTTGAGACCCAGTACTTC
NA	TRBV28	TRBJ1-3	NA	CASSLVSGVSWMAGNTIYF	TGTGCCAGCAGTTTAGTATCGGGAGTATCATGGATGGCAGGAAACACCATATATTTT
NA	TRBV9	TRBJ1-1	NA	CASSVFDTEATEAFF	TGTGCCAGCAGCGTATTTGACACGGAGGCGACTGAAGCTTTCTTT
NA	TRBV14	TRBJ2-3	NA	CASSQDPNTDTQYF	TGTGCCAGCAGCCAAGATCCTAACACAGATACGCAGTATTTT
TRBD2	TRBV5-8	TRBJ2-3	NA	CASSPGLAGATDTQYF	TGTGCCAGCAGCCCCGGACTAGCGGGAGCCACAGATACGCAGTATTTT
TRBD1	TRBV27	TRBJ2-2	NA	CASSLGDRVTGELFF	TGTGCCAGCAGTTTAGGGGACAGGGTCACCGGGGAGCTGTTTTTT
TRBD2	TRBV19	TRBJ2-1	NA	CASSFLLASEIKNGPYNEQFF	TGTGCCAGTAGTTTTTTACTAGCGAGTGAGATAAAGAACGGCCCCTACAATGAGCAGTTCTTC
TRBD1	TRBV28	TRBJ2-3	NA	CAHRDSFFPDTQYF	TGTGCCCATCGGGACAGCTTCTTCCCAGATACGCAGTATTTT
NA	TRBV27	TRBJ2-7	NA	CASTWAIRTLPSEQYF	TGTGCCAGCACTTGGGCCATCCGGACTCTGCCGTCCGAGCAGTACTTC
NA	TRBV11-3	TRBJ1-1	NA	CASSPGSATEAFF	TGTGCCAGCAGCCCTGGCAGCGCCACTGAAGCTTTCTTT
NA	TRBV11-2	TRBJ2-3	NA	CASSLDVWADTQYF	TGTGCCAGCAGCTTAGATGTCTGGGCAGATACGCAGTATTTT
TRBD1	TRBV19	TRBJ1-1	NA	CASSMGQLNTEAFF	TGTGCCAGTAGTATGGGACAGCTGAACACTGAAGCTTTCTTT
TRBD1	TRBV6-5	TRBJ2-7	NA	CASSWTGGYEQYF	TGTGCCAGCAGTTGGACAGGGGGCTACGAGCAGTACTTC
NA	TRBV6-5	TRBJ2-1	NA	CASSYARVGDEQFF	TGTGCCAGCAGTTACGCGAGAGTAGGGGATGAGCAGTTCTTC
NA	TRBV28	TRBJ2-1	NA	CAGSLISEDNEQFF	TGTGCCGGCAGTTTGATTTCTGAGGACAATGAGCAGTTCTTC
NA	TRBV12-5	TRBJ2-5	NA	CASASGQGEETQYF	TGTGCTAGTGCCTCGGGCCAGGGTGAAGAGACCCAGTACTTC
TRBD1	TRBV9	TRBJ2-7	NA	CASSVGTGHEQYF	TGTGCCAGCAGCGTAGGGACAGGGCACGAGCAGTACTTC
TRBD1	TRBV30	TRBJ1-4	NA	CAWTGGTDNEKLFF	TGTGCCTGGACCGGGGGGACAGATAATGAAAAACTGTTTTTT
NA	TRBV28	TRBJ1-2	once	CASSLSGYGYTF	TGTGCCAGCAGTTTATCGGGTTATGGCTACACCTTC
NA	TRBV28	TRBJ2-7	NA	CASRSIRYANRDLEYF	TGTGCCAGCAGATCTATTCGATATGCCAACCGGGATCTAGAGTACTTC
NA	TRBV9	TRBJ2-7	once	CASSGYVGSSYEQYF	TGTGCCAGCAGCGGCTACGTGGGGAGCTCCTACGAGCAGTACTTC
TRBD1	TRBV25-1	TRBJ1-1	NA	CASSGTGTGSEAFF	TGTGCCAGCAGTGGAACCGGGACAGGGTCTGAAGCTTTCTTT
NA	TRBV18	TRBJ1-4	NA	CASSPGSQAFATNEKLFF	TGTGCCAGCTCACCAGGCTCCCAGGCCTTTGCAACTAATGAAAAACTGTTTTTT
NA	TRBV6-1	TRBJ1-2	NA	CASTLDGAGDYGYTF	TGTGCCAGCACTCTCGACGGGGCCGGGGACTATGGCTACACCTTC
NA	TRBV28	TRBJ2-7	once	CASSLLHGYEQYF	TGTGCCAGCAGTTTATTGCACGGCTACGAGCAGTACTTC
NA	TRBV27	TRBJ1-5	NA	CASSTDSNQPQHF	TGTGCCAGCAGCACTGATAGCAATCAGCCCCAGCATTTT
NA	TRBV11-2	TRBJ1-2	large	CASSLVRLTVNYGYTF	TGTGCCAGCAGCTTAGTTAGGTTGACGGTGAACTATGGCTACACCTTC